Each of the 8 T cell receptor beta chains below was sequenced from the same sample in a study of blood T cell repertoires in COVID-19. Generated by immunoSEQ multiplex PCR, the TCRdb table keeps only in-frame clones and is missing some. The repertoire holds roughly 50,000 clones, with over 75% as singletons. The specimen was peripheral blood. Receptors were obtained from a woman aged 40-49 years with active COVID-19.

The chain combines TRBV19 with TRBJ1-5; D is possibly TRBD1 (5 bases). CDR1 LNHDA and CDR2 SQIVND come from the germline V gene (reference sequence). Trimming removed 3 bases from V and 2 bases from J, with 8 bases in between. CDR3 size: 14 residues. This CDR3 reads CASSIDRRNQPQHF. The CDR3 DNA reads TGTGCCAGTAGTATCGACAGACGCAATCAGCCCCAGCATTTT.

V is TRBV15 and J is TRBJ2-2; D gene uncertain. Trimming stripped 0 bases from V and 4 bases from J, with 6 bases between. The V gene's germline CDR1 is LNHNV and CDR2 YYDKDF (reference sequence). The CDR3 totals 14 residues. DNA for the CDR3: TGTGCCACCAGCAGAGATCGGTCCACCGGGGAGCTGTTTTTT. This translates into CATSRDRSTGELFF.

This sequence joins TRBV6-5 and TRBJ1-4; no definite D call. V shed 2 bases and J shed 1 base, with 8 bases lying between them. The CDR3 sequence is 15 residues long. Germline V gene lookup returns CDR1 MNHEY and CDR2 SVGAGI. CDR3 region: CASSYPRGTNEKLFF. The DNA of the CDR3 is TGTGCCAGCAGTTACCCCCGGGGAACTAATGAAAAACTGTTTTTT.

This clone is a singleton in its sample. The chain links TRBV19 to TRBJ2-7; D is unresolved. The CDR3 runs to 13 residues. Looked up from germline, CDR1 is LNHDA and CDR2 is SQIVND (reference sequence). The V and J ends lost 0 bases and 7 bases respectively, with 10 bases between them. CDR3 sequence (DNA): TGTGCCAGTAGTATAGACCAGGTTGGGGAGCAGTACTTC. It encodes CASSIDQVGEQYF. The full variable domain, completed using reference TRBV19 and TRBJ2-7, is DGGITQSPKYLFRKEGQNVTLSCEQNLNHDAMYWYRQDPGQGLRLIYYSQIVNDFQKGDIAEGYSVSREKKESFPLTVTSAQKNPTAFYLCASSIDQVGEQYFGPGTRLTVT.

The chain joins TRBV4-1 to TRBJ1-4, with 7 bases aligning to TRBD1. Germline V lookup: CDR1 MGHRA, CDR2 YSYEKL. After removal of 0 bases from V and 0 bases from J, the junction contained 7 bases not matched to a gene. This CDR3 has 18 amino acids. The CDR3 DNA is TGCGCCAGCAGCCAAGACCGGGACAGAATTGCAACTAATGAAAAACTGTTTTTT. It codes for CASSQDRDRIATNEKLFF.

This chain uses TRBV6-6 with TRBJ2-1, with a possible D match to TRBD2 (5 bases). V lost 6 bases, J lost 8 bases, and 11 bases lay in between. Germline V gene sequence: CDR1 MNHNY, CDR2 SVGAGI (reference sequence). This CDR3 comprises 12 residues. As DNA, the CDR3 is TGTGCCAGCAGGGAGCCCGGGGATGAGCAGTTCTTC. Its protein is CASREPGDEQFF.

The J gene is TRBJ2-2, the V gene TRBV19, with D tentatively TRBD2 (6 bases). Trimming removed 3 bases from V and 4 bases from J, with 9 bases in between. Germline V gives CDR1 LNHDA, CDR2 SQIVND (reference sequence). The CDR3 is made up of 14 amino acids. The CDR3 coding sequence is TGTGCCAGTAGTATGGTGGAGGGCACCGGGGAGCTGTTTTTT. It encodes CASSMVEGTGELFF. Complete variable domain (other parts from reference TRBV19 and TRBJ2-2): DGGITQSPKYLFRKEGQNVTLSCEQNLNHDAMYWYRQDPGQGLRLIYYSQIVNDFQKGDIAEGYSVSREKKESFPLTVTSAQKNPTAFYLCASSMVEGTGELFFGEGSRLTVL.

This rearrangement joins TRBV5-1 to TRBJ2-2; D unclear. The CDR3 is made up of 12 amino acids. The V gene's germline CDR1 is SGHRS and CDR2 YFSETQ. V gave up 2 bases and J gave up 3 bases, with 2 bases separating them. This CDR3 reads CASSFYTGELFF. CDR3 bases: TGCGCCAGCAGCTTCTACACCGGGGAGCTGTTTTTT.